The clone carrying this T cell receptor (beta chain) was recorded a few times. Per the germline V gene, CDR1 is SGHTA and CDR2 is FQGNSA. The CDR3 is 13 residues long. V was pared by 3 bases and J by 2 bases, with 7 bases between. Original processing methods: Amplified reference gene primers provided the basis for estimating nucleated cell counts. The assay was immunoSEQ multiplex PCR, and TCRdb's table has in-frame clones only and misses some. D and trimming were read from the DNA, whereas the V and J calls and clone size are those reported in that table. Here the sample spans roughly 230,000 clones, 88% being singletons. This specimen comes from a study of blood T cell repertoires in COVID-19. Study context: Spain, Italy and the United States supplied samples that represented acute and convalescent COVID-19. Sources were T cells, B-cell-depleted T cells, or PBMCs; the material itself was cDNA or gDNA.

Sample: peripheral blood. The source of this sequence is a human donor in a cohort sampled during active COVID-19. The chain is built from TRBV7-2 and TRBJ1-2; D is perhaps TRBD1 (6 bases). CDR3 protein: CASSFTGNYGYTF. For the CDR3, the DNA is TGTGCCAGCAGCTTCACAGGGAACTATGGCTACACCTTC.